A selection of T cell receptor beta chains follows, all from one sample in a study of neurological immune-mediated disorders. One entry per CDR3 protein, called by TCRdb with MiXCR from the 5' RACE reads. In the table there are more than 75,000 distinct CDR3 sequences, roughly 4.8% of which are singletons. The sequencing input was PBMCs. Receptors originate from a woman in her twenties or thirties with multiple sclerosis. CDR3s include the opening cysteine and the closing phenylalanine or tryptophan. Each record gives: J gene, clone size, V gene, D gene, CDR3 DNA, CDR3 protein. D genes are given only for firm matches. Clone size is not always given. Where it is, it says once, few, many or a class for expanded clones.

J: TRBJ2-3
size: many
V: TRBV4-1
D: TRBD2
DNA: TGCGCCAGCAGCCAAGCAGTTTTGGCTAGCGGATTAACAGATACGCAGTATTTT
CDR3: CASSQAVLASGLTDTQYF

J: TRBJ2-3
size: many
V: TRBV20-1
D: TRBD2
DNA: TGCAGTAGAAGCGGGGGGGGAGATACGCAGTATTTT
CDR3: CSRSGGGDTQYF

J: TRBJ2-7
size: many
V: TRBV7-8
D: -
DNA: TGTGCCAGCAGCTTAGTGGTCGGGGACGCCTACGAGCAGTACTTC
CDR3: CASSLVVGDAYEQYF

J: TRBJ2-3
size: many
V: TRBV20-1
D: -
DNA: TGCAGTGCTAGCCTTGATCCGGGGGCGCGTTCTTCCACAGATACGCAGTATTTT
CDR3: CSASLDPGARSSTDTQYF

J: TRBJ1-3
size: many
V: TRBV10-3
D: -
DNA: TGTGCCATCAGCCACTGGGGGGCTGGAAACACCATATATTTT
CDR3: CAISHWGAGNTIYF

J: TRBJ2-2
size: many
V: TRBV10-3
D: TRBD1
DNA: TGTGCCATCACTGACGCCGGGACAGGGGGCAACACCGGGGAGCTGTTTTTT
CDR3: CAITDAGTGGNTGELFF

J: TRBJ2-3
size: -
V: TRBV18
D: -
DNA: TGTGCCAGCTCACCAGAACGTGAACAGGAGAGCACAGATACGCAGTATTTT
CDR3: CASSPEREQESTDTQYF

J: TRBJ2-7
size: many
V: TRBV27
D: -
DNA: TGTGCCAGCAGTTTAACGACAGCCTACGAGCAGTACTTC
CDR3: CASSLTTAYEQYF

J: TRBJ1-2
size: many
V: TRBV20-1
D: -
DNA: TGCAGTGCTAGAGAACAGGGATTTAGTGGCTACACCTTC
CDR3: CSAREQGFSGYTF

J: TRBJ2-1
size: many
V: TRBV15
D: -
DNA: TGTGCCACCAGCAGAGGGCCGTTCGGGACAACCCTCCCGTACAATGAGCAGTTCTTC
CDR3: CATSRGPFGTTLPYNEQFF

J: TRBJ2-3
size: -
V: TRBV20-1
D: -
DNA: TGCAGTGCCGCAGGGTCGCAGGGGTTGCCAGATACGCAGTATTTT
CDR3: CSAAGSQGLPDTQYF

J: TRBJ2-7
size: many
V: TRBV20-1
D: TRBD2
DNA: TGCAGTGCTAGATCGTCTAGCGGGAACTCCTACGAGCAGTACTTC
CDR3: CSARSSSGNSYEQYF

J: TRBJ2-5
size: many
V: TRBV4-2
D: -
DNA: TGTGCCAGCAGCCAAGATAAGGGCAGGGGTACAGAGACCCAGTACTTC
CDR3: CASSQDKGRGTETQYF

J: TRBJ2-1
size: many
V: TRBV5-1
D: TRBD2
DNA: TGCGCCAGCAGCTTGGGTAGCGGGAGGGCCAGAAATGAGCAGTTCTTC
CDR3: CASSLGSGRARNEQFF

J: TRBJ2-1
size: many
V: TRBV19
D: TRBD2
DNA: TGTGCCAGTAGTAGACTAGCCCTTAATGAGCAGTTCTTC
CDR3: CASSRLALNEQFF

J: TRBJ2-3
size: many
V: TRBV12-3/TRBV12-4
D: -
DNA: TGTGCCAGCAGTTTAGAAACAGATACGCAGTATTTT
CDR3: CASSLETDTQYF

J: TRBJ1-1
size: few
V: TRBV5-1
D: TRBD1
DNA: TGCGCCAGCAGCTTAGGGACAGGAAGCTGGAACACTGAAGCTTTCTTT
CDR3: CASSLGTGSWNTEAFF

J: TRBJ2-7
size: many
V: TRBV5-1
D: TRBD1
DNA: TGCGCCAGCAGCTACGACAGGGTCTCCTACGAGCAGTACTTC
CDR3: CASSYDRVSYEQYF

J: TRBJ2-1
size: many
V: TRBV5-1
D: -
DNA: TGCGCCAGCACCAGTGGGAATGAGCAGTTCTTC
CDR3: CASTSGNEQFF

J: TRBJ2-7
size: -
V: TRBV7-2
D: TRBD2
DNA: TGTGCCAGCTCACTGGGGCTAGCGGGAAGGGAGCAGTACTTC
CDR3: CASSLGLAGREQYF

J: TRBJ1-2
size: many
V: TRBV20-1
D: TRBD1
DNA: TGCAGTGCTAGAGATCACGACAGGGGGGCCTATGGCTACACCTTC
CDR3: CSARDHDRGAYGYTF

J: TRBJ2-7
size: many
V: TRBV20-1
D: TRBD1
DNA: TGCAGTGCTAGAAAGGCACAGGGGGCTTACGAGCAGTACTTC
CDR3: CSARKAQGAYEQYF

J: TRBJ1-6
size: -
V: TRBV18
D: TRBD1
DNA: TGTGCCAGCTCACCAGTCTCGACAGGGGGTAGGAATTCAACCCTCAACTTT
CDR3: CASSPVSTGGRNSTLNF

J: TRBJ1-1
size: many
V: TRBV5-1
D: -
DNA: TGCGCCAGCAGCTTGAACAGCCTGAACACTGAAGCTTTCTTT
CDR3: CASSLNSLNTEAFF

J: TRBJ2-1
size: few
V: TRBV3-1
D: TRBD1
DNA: TGTGCCAGCAGCCAAGAAGGGCAAAACAGGGGGCTGTTCAATGAGCAGTTCTTC
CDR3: CASSQEGQNRGLFNEQFF

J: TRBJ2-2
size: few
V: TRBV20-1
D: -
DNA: TGCAGTGCTACGGGGGACGGGGAGCTGTTTTTT
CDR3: CSATGDGELFF

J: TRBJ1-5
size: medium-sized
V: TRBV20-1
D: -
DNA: TGCAGTGCTAGCAGGGGCAATCAGCCCCAGCATTTT
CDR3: CSASRGNQPQHF

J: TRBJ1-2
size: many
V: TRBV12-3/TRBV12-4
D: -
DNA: TGTGCCAGCAGTTTGCAGGGGACCTATGGCTACACCTTC
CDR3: CASSLQGTYGYTF

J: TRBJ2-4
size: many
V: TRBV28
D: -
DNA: TGTGCCAGCAGTTCCTCCGTAGGGGCCAAAAACATTCAGTACTTC
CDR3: CASSSSVGAKNIQYF

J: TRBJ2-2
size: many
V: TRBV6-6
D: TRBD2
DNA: TGTGCCAGCAGCTATTGGGGGGGGTCGAACACCGGGGAGCTGTTTTTT
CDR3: CASSYWGGSNTGELFF

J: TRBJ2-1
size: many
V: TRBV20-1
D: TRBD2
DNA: TGCAGTGCTAGAGATATCGAGCTAGCGGGAGGGCCGTACAATGAGCAGTTCTTC
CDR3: CSARDIELAGGPYNEQFF

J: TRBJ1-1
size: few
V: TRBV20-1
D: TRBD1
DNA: TGCAGTGCTAGAGATCAGGGGGACATGAACACTGAAGCTTTCTTT
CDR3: CSARDQGDMNTEAFF

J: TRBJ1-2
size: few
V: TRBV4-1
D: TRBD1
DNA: TGCGCCAGCAGTCATACCGGGACAGGGACTGGGTATGGCTACACCTTC
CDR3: CASSHTGTGTGYGYTF

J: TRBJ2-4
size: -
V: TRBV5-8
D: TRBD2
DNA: TGTGCCAGCAGCGAACGGAGCGGGGGGACTCAGTACTTC
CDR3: CASSERSGGTQYF

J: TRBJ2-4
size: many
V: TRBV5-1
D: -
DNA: TGCGCCAGCAGCTTGGGGATAGCCAAAAACATTCAGTACTTC
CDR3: CASSLGIAKNIQYF

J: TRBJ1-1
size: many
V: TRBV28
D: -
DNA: TGTGCCAGCAGTTTAACCGGGGCAGGGGACACTGAAGCTTTCTTT
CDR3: CASSLTGAGDTEAFF

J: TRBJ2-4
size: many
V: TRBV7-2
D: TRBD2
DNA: TGTGCCAGCAGCCACGGGAGGGCCGGGGGAAACATTCAGTACTTC
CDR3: CASSHGRAGGNIQYF

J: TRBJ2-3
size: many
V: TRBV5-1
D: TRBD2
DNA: TGCGCCAGCAGCCAAGGGACTAGCGACCTCACAGATACGCAGTATTTT
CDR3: CASSQGTSDLTDTQYF

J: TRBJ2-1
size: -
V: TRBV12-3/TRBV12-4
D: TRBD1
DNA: TGTGCCAGCAGCCGGACAGGGCTGGATGAGCAGTTCTTC
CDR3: CASSRTGLDEQFF

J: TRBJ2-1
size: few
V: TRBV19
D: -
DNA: TGTGCCAGTAGTCAGGGTGTCAACAATGAGCAGTTCTTC
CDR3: CASSQGVNNEQFF

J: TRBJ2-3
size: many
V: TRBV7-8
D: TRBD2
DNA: TGTGCCAGCACCTTACTAGCGGGGGGAGGGACGCAGTATTTT
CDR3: CASTLLAGGGTQYF

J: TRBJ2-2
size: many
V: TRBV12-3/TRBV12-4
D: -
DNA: TGTGCCAGCAGTTTACTAGCCGGAGGTACCGGGGAGCTGTTTTTT
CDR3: CASSLLAGGTGELFF

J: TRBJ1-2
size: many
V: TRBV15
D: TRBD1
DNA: TGTGCCACCAGCAGACGTGATCGGGACAGACGCTATGGCTACACCTTC
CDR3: CATSRRDRDRRYGYTF

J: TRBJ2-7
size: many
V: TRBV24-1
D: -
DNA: TGTGCCACCAGTGATTTGTTCTGCCAGGGCAGGAGGACCTACGAGCAGTACTTC
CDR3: CATSDLFCQGRRTYEQYF

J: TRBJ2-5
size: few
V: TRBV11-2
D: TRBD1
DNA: TGTGCCAGCAGCTTAGATGAACAGGGGCCACAAGAGACCCAGTACTTC
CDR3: CASSLDEQGPQETQYF

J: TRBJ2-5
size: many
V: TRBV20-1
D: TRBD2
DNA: TGCAGTGCTAGCCCGGGACTAGCGGGAGTCCAAGAGACCCAGTACTTC
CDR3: CSASPGLAGVQETQYF

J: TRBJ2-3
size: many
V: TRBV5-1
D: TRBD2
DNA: TGCGCCAGCAGCTTGGCCAACGCGGGGGGGGTCACAGATACGCAGTATTTT
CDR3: CASSLANAGGVTDTQYF

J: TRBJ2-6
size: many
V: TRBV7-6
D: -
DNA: TGTGCCAGTGCACTCCGAGGCGGGACCCTCTCTGGGGCCAACGTCCTGACTTTC
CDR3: CASALRGGTLSGANVLTF

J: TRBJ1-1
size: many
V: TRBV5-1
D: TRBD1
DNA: TGCGCCAGCAGCCTAACAGGGGGTTTCACTGAAGCTTTCTTT
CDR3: CASSLTGGFTEAFF

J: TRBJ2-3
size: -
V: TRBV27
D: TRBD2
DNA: TGTGCCAACAGTTTCGGGGGGGGCACAGATACGCAGTATTTT
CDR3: CANSFGGGTDTQYF

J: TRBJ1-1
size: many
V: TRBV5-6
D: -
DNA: TGTGCCAGCAGCTTGGGTCGGACAGCGGGGACTGAAGCTTTCTTT
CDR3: CASSLGRTAGTEAFF

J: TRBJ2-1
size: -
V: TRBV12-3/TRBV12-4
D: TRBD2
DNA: TGTGCCAGCAGTTTAGAAAAAGGACTAGCGGGACACTCCTACAATGAGCAGTTCTTC
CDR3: CASSLEKGLAGHSYNEQFF

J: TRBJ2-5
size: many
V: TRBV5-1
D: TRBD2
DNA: TGCGCCAGCAGCTTGGTACTAGCGGGAGGGCCAGAGACCCAGTACTTC
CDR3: CASSLVLAGGPETQYF

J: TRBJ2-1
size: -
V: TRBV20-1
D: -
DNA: TGCAGTGCTAGAGATTATGTTAATGAGCAGTTCTTC
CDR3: CSARDYVNEQFF